These T cell receptor beta chains were read from a single sample in a study of blood T cell repertoires in COVID-19. TCRdb's table, derived via immunoSEQ multiplex PCR, lists solely in-frame clones and lacks some. The table lists 200,000 or so clones, more than 75% of them singletons, with over 15% in the top ten. Input material: peripheral blood. These receptors all stem from a person between 70 and 80 years old with COVID-19, enrolled during active disease. Both conserved end residues are part of each CDR3. Fields, in order: V gene, J gene, CDR3 protein.

>TRBV5-1|TRBJ2-7
CASSLLGPYEQYF
>TRBV19|TRBJ2-2
CASSDIGQGADTGELFF
>TRBV27|TRBJ1-2
CASSFIQGTANYGYTF
>TRBV27|TRBJ1-1
CASSYGQGTEAFF
>TRBV7-2|TRBJ2-5
CASSQPDRGETQYF
>TRBV19|TRBJ1-2
CASSRGQEGRYGYTF
>TRBV19|TRBJ1-1
CASSHRPGEAFF
>TRBV19|TRBJ1-1
CASTIRDRAPAFF
>TRBV28|TRBJ1-1
CASTKLYGQTNTEAFF
>TRBV2|TRBJ2-1
CASNGKREGFDEQFF
>TRBV28|TRBJ1-1
CASRVTGNQVPEAFF
>TRBV4-1|TRBJ1-5
CASSSPGQGLGNQPQHF
>TRBV19|TRBJ1-5
CASSIWGRRDQPQHF
>TRBV28|TRBJ1-3
CASSFPGQGVGAGNTIYF
>TRBV4-1|TRBJ2-1
CASSQEKQEYNEQFF
>TRBV5-1|TRBJ2-1
CASSPARLDFSSNEQFF
>TRBV5-6|TRBJ2-2
CASSSTTKGQGATGELFF
>TRBV29-1|TRBJ1-6
CSVGTGNSPLHF
>TRBV5-1|TRBJ1-1
CASCTGVNTEAFF
>TRBV2|TRBJ2-7
CASSLGRGLGEQYF
>TRBV6-5|TRBJ1-6
CASRLSRDRYSPLHF
>TRBV11-2|TRBJ2-6
CASSFLGISGANVLTF
>TRBV28|TRBJ2-3
CASVKGLVTDTQYF
>TRBV21-1|TRBJ2-1
CASSEPGVGEQFF
>TRBV29-1|TRBJ2-1
CSVEGLVEPLGEQFF
>TRBV7-9|TRBJ2-5
CASSLVTGRETQYF
>TRBV5-4|TRBJ2-1
CASSLRGFYNEQFF
>TRBV5-6|TRBJ1-2
CASSYGQRTVYGYTF
>TRBV3-1/TRBV3-2|TRBJ2-7
CASSRTAAGEQYF
>TRBV5-4|TRBJ2-2
CASSLARQANTGELFF
>TRBV12-3/TRBV12-4|TRBJ1-1
CASSFGQAFEAFF
>TRBV7-2|TRBJ2-7
CASSSGQFSHEQYF
>TRBV5-8|TRBJ2-7
CASSLITTREQYF
>TRBV27|TRBJ2-5
CASSWTSGETQYF
>TRBV19|TRBJ2-1
CASSSGPGTSSYNEQFF
>TRBV9|TRBJ2-1
CASSVEGQDNEQFF
>TRBV5-4|TRBJ2-7
CASSMGAGGPYEQYF
>TRBV5-1|TRBJ1-6
CASSSRGRGDSPLHF
>TRBV6-2/TRBV6-3|TRBJ2-7
CASSYSASGMNYEQYF
>TRBV4-3|TRBJ2-1
CASSQDPLRLNEQFF
>TRBV7-2|TRBJ1-3
CASSYGAGNTIYF
>TRBV10-3|TRBJ1-6
CAIGQGDSPLHF
>TRBV27|TRBJ2-7
CASSTYTGGTRYEQYF
>TRBV7-2|TRBJ1-2
CASSSYYGYTF
>TRBV14|TRBJ1-2
CASSSGTGEVGYGYTF
>TRBV5-8|TRBJ1-6
CASSLGGGEAKPLHF
>TRBV5-5|TRBJ1-2
CASSSERGYTF
>TRBV6-4|TRBJ2-3
CASSRDRADTQYF
>TRBV19|TRBJ2-1
CASSIVRGFPDNEQFF
>TRBV5-5|TRBJ1-2
CASSPRPYSRGYGYTF
>TRBV30|TRBJ2-1
CAWSHGTGLIEQFF
>TRBV2|TRBJ2-7
CASSEGVRGGYEQYF